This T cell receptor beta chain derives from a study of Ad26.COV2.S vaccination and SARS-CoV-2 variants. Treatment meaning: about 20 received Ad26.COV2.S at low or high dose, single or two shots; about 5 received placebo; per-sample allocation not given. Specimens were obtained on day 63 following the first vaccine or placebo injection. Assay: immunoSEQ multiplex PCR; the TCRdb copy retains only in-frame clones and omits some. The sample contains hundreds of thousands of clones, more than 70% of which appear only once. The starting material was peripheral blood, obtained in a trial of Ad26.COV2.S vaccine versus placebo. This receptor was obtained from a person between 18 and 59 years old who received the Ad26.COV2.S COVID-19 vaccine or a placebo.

For the CDR3, the DNA is TGTGCCAGCAGCTTAGGGGACAGGCATAATTCACCCCTCCACTTT. Its translation is CASSLGDRHNSPLHF. The chain employs TRBV7-9 and TRBJ1-6; TRBD1 matches 8 bases. Trimming removed 1 base from V and 5 bases from J; junction bases left unmatched: 1. Germline CDR1 reads SEHNR; CDR2 reads FQNEAQ (reference sequence). The CDR3 consists of 15 residues.